This T cell receptor beta chain was found in a study of T cell repertoires in cytomegalovirus infection. Across the whole study: Public TCR beta signature analysis indicated the presence of both CMV infection and matching HLA type.

Whole-study findings and limits: CMV-specific HLA-C-restricted TCR beta clonotypes dominated the ex vivo response.

This clonotype showed up many times. The target antigen is unknown. Trimming removed 5 bases from V and 5 bases from J; junction bases left unmatched: 8. CDR3 length: 14 residues. Per the germline V gene, CDR1 is MNHNS and CDR2 is SASEGT. TCRdb reprocessed the reads with MiXCR, giving one entry per CDR3 protein. The sample has about 300,000 distinct CDR3 sequences, 9.6% seen once. This TCR derives from a human donor in good health (CMV status not recorded). Some clones in this sample may be carry-over from other donors' samples. The gene calls are TRBV6-1 and TRBJ1-1; 7 bases line up with TRBD1. Sample: PBMCs. CDR3 protein: CASSRQGSRTEAFF. CDR3 sequence (DNA): TGTGCCAGCAGTAGACAGGGAAGTCGGACTGAAGCTTTCTTT.